A single sample gave rise to the 16 T cell receptor beta chains below, sequenced in a study of cytomegalovirus exposure and HLA in healthy donors. PCR was performed using 60 Vbeta and 13 Jbeta primers. Method: immunoSEQ multiplex PCR; TCRdb's copy keeps in-frame clones and lacks some. Found here are around 200,000 clones, 60% to 80% of them singletons; the top ten hold around 2%. The sequencing sample was made of PBMCs. These receptor sequences come from a young man in good health and CMV-seronegative.

The rearrangement uses TRBV5-1 and TRBJ1-1; TRBD1 might be the D (5 bases). CDR3 size: 14 residues. Germline assignment: CDR1 SGHRS and CDR2 YFSETQ. V was clipped by 0 bases and J by 6 bases, with 12 bases between them. CDR3 loop: CASSLDQGNPEAFF. The CDR3 DNA reads as TGCGCCAGCAGCTTGGACCAGGGAAATCCTGAAGCTTTCTTT. Based on the CDR3 plus reference TRBV5-1 and TRBJ1-1, the full variable domain is KAGVTQTPRYLIKTRGQQVTLSCSPISGHRSVSWYQQTPGQGLQFLFEYFSETQRNKGNFPGRFSGRQFSNSRSEMNVSTLELGDSALYLCASSLDQGNPEAFFGQGTRLTVV.

The V and J genes are TRBV7-2 and TRBJ2-3; no clear D gene. CDR1 SGHTA and CDR2 FQGNSA come from the germline V gene. Trimming removed 5 bases from V and 7 bases from J, with 13 bases in between. This CDR3 region has 13 residues. Written as DNA, the CDR3 is TGTGCCAGCAGCCCCCGCCTGACTCATACGCAGTATTTT. Amino acids: CASSPRLTHTQYF.

V is TRBV4-2 and J is TRBJ2-3, with 11 positions matching TRBD2. After removal of 1 base from V and 8 bases from J, the junction contained 17 bases not matched to a gene. CDR1 is LGHNA, CDR2 YNFKEQ, per germline. This CDR3 spans 19 amino acids. For the CDR3, the DNA is TGTGCCAGCAGCCAAGTGGAGGGCGGTCTAGCGGGGGGACGGGCTACGCAGTATTTT. It encodes CASSQVEGGLAGGRATQYF.

V is TRBV5-4 and J is TRBJ1-1, with D possibly TRBD1 on 5 matching bases. CDR3 length: 14 residues. V lost 4 bases to trimming and J lost 2 bases, with 12 bases between them. The germline V gene encodes CDR1 SGHNT and CDR2 YYREEE (reference sequence). In DNA form, the CDR3 reads TGTGCCAGCAGCGCGACAGACTTAAACACTGAAGCTTTCTTT. Its translation is CASSATDLNTEAFF.

CDR3 residues: CSVGSGQPANEQFF. Here the CDR3 DNA reads TGCAGCGTTGGTAGCGGGCAGCCCGCCAATGAGCAGTTCTTC. The V and J genes are TRBV29-1 and TRBJ2-1; 7 bases line up with TRBD2. The CDR3 totals 14 residues. CDR1 and CDR2 (germline): SQVTM, ANQGSEA. V shed 4 bases and J 6 bases; nucleotides not matched to a gene: 9.

This chain connects TRBV11-2 to TRBJ2-7; 9 nucleotides align to TRBD2. The germline V gene has CDR1 SGHAT and CDR2 FQNNGV. The CDR3 spans 15 residues. Trimming removed 3 bases from V and 3 bases from J; junction bases left unmatched: 6. CDR3 sequence (DNA): TGTGCCAGCAGCTTCGCGGGAGGGCCGGGCTACGAGCAGTACTTC. Translated, it gives CASSFAGGPGYEQYF.

The V and J genes are TRBV6-1 and TRBJ2-3, with a tentative D call TRBD2 (6 bases). The CDR3 sequence is 19 residues long. V was shortened by 4 bases and J by 0 bases, with 23 bases between the two germline ends. Germline lookup yields CDR1 MNHNS and CDR2 SASEGT. CDR3: CASSVVWRGSGVSTDTQYF. CDR3 nucleotides: TGTGCCAGCAGTGTAGTCTGGCGGGGATCGGGAGTGAGCACAGATACGCAGTATTTT.

CDR3 coding DNA: TGTGCCAGCAGCTTGGGGTCAGAGGGAGATACGCAGTATTTT. Protein product: CASSLGSEGDTQYF. The V and J genes are TRBV7-6 and TRBJ2-3; tentatively, D is TRBD2 (5 bases). The CDR3 has 14 residues. Germline V CDR1 and CDR2: SGHVS, FNYEAQ. Trimming stripped 3 bases from V and 5 bases from J, with 12 bases between. Looking up the rest from reference TRBV7-6 and TRBJ2-3 gives the full variable domain: GAGVSQSPRYKVTKRGQDVALRCDPISGHVSLYWYRQALGQGPEFLTYFNYEAQQDKSGLPNDRFSAERPEGSISTLTIQRTEQRDSAMYRCASSLGSEGDTQYFGPGTRLTVL.

The chain links TRBV6-5 to TRBJ1-1; a possible D gene is TRBD1 (6 bases). Looked up from germline, CDR1 is MNHEY and CDR2 is SVGAGI. V lost 4 bases and J 0 bases, leaving 9 bases between the germline ends. The CDR3 has 14 residues. The CDR3 loop is CASSFGGVNTEAFF. The CDR3 DNA reads TGTGCCAGCAGTTTTGGGGGCGTGAACACTGAAGCTTTCTTT.

The V call is TRBV9, the J call TRBJ1-1; D unclear. V was pared by 0 bases and J by 6 bases, with 9 bases between. Germline CDR1 and CDR2: SGDLS and YYNGEE. The CDR3 sequence is 13 residues long. The CDR3 loop reads CASSVGSRAEAFF. The CDR3 DNA reads TGTGCCAGCAGCGTAGGGTCCCGGGCTGAAGCTTTCTTT.

The CDR3 region has the DNA TGTGCCAGCAGCTTGGAGGTAGCGGGGGGCCGGGATACGCAGTATTTT. Translation: CASSLEVAGGRDTQYF. The chain links TRBV5-6 to TRBJ2-3; 10 bases fit TRBD2. The length of the CDR3 is 16 residues. In germline, CDR1 is SGHDT, CDR2 YYEEEE. Trimming removed 0 bases from V and 6 bases from J; junction bases left unmatched: 7.

In this sample, this clone turned up a few times. J is TRBJ1-1 and V is TRBV28; 7 bases match TRBD1. Germline-derived CDR1 and CDR2 are MDHEN and SYDVKM. Trimming took 5 bases from V and 1 from J; bases not matched to a gene: 7. The CDR3 covers 15 residues. This CDR3 is CASSPPDRWNTEAFF. In nucleotides, the CDR3 is TGTGCCAGCAGTCCCCCGGACAGGTGGAACACTGAAGCTTTCTTT.

This chain links TRBV21-1 with TRBJ2-3; TRBD2, the table's D call, lacks a check against the DNA. TRBV21-1 is a known pseudogene. CDR3 length: 14 amino acids. In nucleotides, the CDR3 is TGTGCCAGCAGCCCCCCGTCGGGAGCAGATACGCAGTATTTT. Translating gives CASSPPSGADTQYF.

The chain couples TRBV10-1 to TRBJ2-5; tentative D call: TRBD2 (5 bases). CDR3 size: 15 residues. From germline, CDR1 is WNHNN and CDR2 SYGVQD (reference sequence). Trimming stripped 0 bases from V and 1 base from J, with 9 bases between. CDR3 DNA: TGCGCCAGCAGTGAGTCTGGAGGACCCCAAGAGACCCAGTACTTC. Its protein product is CASSESGGPQETQYF.

This clone was counted a few times. V and J are TRBV7-6 and TRBJ2-3, with TRBD2 identical over 13 bases. After removal of 4 bases from V and 2 bases from J, the junction contained 6 bases not matched to a gene. From germline, CDR1 is SGHVS and CDR2 FNYEAQ. This CDR3 is 17 amino acids long. This CDR3 is CASSSGLAGALTDTQYF. In nucleotides, the CDR3 is TGTGCCAGCAGCTCCGGACTAGCGGGGGCCCTCACAGATACGCAGTATTTT.

The CDR3 region is CASSPLRLAGETDTQYF. The CDR3 DNA reads as TGTGCCAGCAGTCCCCTACGACTAGCGGGAGAGACAGATACGCAGTATTTT. The chain uses TRBV27 and TRBJ2-3, with 12 bases matching TRBD2. Germline lookup yields CDR1 MNHEY and CDR2 SMNVEV (reference sequence). CDR3 length: 17 residues. V was pared by 5 bases and J by 3 bases, with 9 bases of the junction left unmatched.